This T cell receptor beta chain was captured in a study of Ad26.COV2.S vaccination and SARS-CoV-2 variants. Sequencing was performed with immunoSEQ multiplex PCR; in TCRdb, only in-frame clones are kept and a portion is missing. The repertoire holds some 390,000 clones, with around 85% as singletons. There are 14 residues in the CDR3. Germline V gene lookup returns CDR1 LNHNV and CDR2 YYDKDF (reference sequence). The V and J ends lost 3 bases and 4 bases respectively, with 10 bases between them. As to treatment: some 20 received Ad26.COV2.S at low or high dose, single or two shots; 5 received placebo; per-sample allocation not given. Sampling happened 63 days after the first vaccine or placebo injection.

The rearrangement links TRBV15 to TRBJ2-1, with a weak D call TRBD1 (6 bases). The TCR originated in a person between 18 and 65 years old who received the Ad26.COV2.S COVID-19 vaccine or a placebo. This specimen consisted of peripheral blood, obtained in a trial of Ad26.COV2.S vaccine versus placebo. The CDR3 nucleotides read TGTGCCACCAGCAGGGGGGCTCAATACAATGAGCAGTTCTTC. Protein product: CATSRGAQYNEQFF.